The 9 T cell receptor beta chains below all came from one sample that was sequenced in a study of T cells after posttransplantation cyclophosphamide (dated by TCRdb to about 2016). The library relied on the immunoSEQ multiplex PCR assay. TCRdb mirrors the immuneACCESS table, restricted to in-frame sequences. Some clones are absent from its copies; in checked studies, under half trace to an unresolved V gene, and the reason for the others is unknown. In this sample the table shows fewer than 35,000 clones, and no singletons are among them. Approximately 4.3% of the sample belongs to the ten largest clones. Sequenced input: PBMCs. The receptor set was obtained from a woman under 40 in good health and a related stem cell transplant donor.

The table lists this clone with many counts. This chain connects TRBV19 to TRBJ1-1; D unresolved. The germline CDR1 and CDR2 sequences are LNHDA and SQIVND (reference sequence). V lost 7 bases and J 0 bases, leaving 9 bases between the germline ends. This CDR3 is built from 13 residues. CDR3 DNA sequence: TGTGCCAGTACCAACCACATGAACACTGAAGCTTTCTTT. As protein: CASTNHMNTEAFF.

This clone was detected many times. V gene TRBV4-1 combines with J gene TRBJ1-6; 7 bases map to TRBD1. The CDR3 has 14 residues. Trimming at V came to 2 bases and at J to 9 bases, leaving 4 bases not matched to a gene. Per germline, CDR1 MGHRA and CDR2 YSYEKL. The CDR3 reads CASSQQGQISPLHF. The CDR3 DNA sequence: TGCGCCAGCAGCCAACAGGGACAGATTTCACCCCTCCACTTT.

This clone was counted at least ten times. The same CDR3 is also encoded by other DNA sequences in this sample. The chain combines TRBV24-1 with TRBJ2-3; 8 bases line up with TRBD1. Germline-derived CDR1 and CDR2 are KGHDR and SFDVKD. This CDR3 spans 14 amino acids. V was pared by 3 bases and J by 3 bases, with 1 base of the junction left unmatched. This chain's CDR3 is CATSDRTGTDTQYF. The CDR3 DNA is TGTGCCACCAGTGATCGGACAGGGACAGATACGCAGTATTTT.

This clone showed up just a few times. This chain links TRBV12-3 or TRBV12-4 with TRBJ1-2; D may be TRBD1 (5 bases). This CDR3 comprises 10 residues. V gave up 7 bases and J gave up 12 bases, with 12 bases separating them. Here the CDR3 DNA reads TGTGCCAGCATCCGGGGGGGAAACACCTTC. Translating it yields CASIRGGNTF.

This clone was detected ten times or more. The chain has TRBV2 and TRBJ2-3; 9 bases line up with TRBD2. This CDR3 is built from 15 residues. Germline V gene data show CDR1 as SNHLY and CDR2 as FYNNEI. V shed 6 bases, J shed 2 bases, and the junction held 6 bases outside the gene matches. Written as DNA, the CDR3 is TGTGCCAGCAGATTAGCGGGGGCCCTCACAGATACGCAGTATTTT. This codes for CASRLAGALTDTQYF. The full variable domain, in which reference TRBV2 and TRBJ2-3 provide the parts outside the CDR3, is EPEVTQTPSHQVTQMGQEVILRCVPISNHLYFYWYRQILGQKVEFLVSFYNNEISEKSEIFDDQFSVERPDGSNFTLKIRSTKLEDSAMYFCASRLAGALTDTQYFGPGTRLTVL.

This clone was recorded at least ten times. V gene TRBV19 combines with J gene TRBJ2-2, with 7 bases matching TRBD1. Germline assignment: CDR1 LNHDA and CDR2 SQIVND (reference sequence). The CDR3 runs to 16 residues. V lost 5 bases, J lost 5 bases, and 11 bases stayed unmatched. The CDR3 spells CASSAPGQLRTGELFF. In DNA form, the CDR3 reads TGTGCCAGTAGTGCACCGGGACAGTTGAGAACCGGGGAGCTGTTTTTT. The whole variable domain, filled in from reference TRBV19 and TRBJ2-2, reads DGGITQSPKYLFRKEGQNVTLSCEQNLNHDAMYWYRQDPGQGLRLIYYSQIVNDFQKGDIAEGYSVSREKKESFPLTVTSAQKNPTAFYLCASSAPGQLRTGELFFGEGSRLTVL.

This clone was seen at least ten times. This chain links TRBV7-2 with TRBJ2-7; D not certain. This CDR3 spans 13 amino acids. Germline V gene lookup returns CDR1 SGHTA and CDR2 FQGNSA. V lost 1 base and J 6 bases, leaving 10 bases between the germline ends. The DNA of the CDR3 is TGTGCCAGCAGCTTAGAAAGTTTGCGCGAGCAGTACTTC. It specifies CASSLESLREQYF.

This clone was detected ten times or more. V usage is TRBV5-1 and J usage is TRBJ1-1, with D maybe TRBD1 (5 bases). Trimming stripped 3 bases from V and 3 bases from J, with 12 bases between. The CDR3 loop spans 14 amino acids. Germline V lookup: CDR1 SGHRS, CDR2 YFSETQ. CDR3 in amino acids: CASSSVGEHTEAFF. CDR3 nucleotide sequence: TGCGCCAGCAGCTCCGTAGGGGAACACACTGAAGCTTTCTTT.

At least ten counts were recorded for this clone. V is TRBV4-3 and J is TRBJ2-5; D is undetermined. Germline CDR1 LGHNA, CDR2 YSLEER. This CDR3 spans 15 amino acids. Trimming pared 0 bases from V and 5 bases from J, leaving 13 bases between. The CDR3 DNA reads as TGCGCCAGCAGCCAAGATGTTGGAGACGGGGAGACCCAGTACTTC. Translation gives CASSQDVGDGETQYF.